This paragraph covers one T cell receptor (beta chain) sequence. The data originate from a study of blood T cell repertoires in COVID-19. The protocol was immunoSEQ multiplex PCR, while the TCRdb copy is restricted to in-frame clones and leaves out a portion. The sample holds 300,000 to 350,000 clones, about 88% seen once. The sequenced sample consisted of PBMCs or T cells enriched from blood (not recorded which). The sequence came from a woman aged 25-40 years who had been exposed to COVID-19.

The CDR3 DNA follows: TGTGCCAGCAGTCCCCCGGGACAGGGGTCCTACGAGCAGTACTTC. Residues: CASSPPGQGSYEQYF. The chain employs TRBV28 and TRBJ2-7; 10 bases line up with TRBD1. Germline values: CDR1 MDHEN, CDR2 SYDVKM. With V trimmed by 5 bases and J by 1 base, 5 bases remained unmatched. The CDR3 length is 15 residues. The full variable domain, with the rest looked up from reference TRBV28 and TRBJ2-7, is DVKVTQSSRYLVKRTGEKVFLECVQDMDHENMFWYRQDPGLGLRLIYFSYDVKMKEKGDIPEGYSVSREKKERFSLILESASTNQTSMYLCASSPPGQGSYEQYFGPGTRLTVT.